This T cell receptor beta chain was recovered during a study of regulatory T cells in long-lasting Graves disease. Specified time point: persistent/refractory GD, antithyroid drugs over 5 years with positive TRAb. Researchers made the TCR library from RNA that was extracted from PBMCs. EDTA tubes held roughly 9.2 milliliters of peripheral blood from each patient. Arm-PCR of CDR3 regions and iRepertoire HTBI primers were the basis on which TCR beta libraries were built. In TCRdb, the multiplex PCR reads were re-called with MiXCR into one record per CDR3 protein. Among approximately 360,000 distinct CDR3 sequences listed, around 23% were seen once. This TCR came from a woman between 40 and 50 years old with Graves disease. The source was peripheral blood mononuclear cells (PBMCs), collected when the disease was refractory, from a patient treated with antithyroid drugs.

The CDR3 nucleotides read TGTGCCAGCAGCAAAGGGACAGTACAAGAGACCCAGTACTTC. It yields the protein CASSKGTVQETQYF. J is TRBJ2-5 and V is TRBV7-6; 7 bases align to TRBD1. CDR1 and CDR2 (germline): SGHVS, FNYEAQ. The ends lost 5 bases at V and 2 bases at J; junction bases unmatched: 5. This CDR3 spans 14 amino acids.